The TCR beta chain under discussion was sequenced for a study of CD8 T cells in ankylosing spondylitis. Study outcomes and limitations: Characteristic, it appeared, of ankylosing spondylitis blood was a TCR beta motif of about eight highly homologous variants. Disease-linked clones bore a CD8+ phenotype and were relatively rare in peripheral blood. Before this, some motif variants had been reported in reactive arthritis synovial fluid and blood.

Turning to this clonotype: Antigen specificity is unknown.

TCRdb re-called the 5' RACE reads with MiXCR, one entry per CDR3 protein. Of approximately 340,000 distinct CDR3 sequences detected, roughly 15% appear once; the ten largest clones hold about 1%. Germline values: CDR1 SGHRS, CDR2 YFSETQ. The CDR3 length is 16 residues. V was cut by 1 base and J by 1 base, with 11 bases left in between. The source of this sequence is a male donor with ankylosing spondylitis or in good health (not recorded which). Sequenced: blood, either unsorted or a sorted T cell fraction (not recorded which). The V gene is TRBV5-1, the J gene TRBJ2-2; D might be TRBD1 (6 bases). CDR3 sequence: CASSLNGGLNTGELFF. The CDR3, as DNA: TGCGCCAGCAGCTTGAATGGGGGCTTGAACACCGGGGAGCTGTTTTTT.